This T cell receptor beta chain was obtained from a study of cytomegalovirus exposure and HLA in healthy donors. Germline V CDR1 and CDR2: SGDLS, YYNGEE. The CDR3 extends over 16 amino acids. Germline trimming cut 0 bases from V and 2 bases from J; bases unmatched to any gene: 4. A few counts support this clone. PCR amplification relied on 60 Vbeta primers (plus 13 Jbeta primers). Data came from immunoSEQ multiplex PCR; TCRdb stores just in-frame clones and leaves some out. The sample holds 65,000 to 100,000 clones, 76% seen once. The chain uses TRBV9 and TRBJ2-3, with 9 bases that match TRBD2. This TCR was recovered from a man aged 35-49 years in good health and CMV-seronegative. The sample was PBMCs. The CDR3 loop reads CASSVVGLAHTDTQYF. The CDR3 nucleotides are TGTGCCAGCAGCGTAGTTGGACTAGCGCACACAGATACGCAGTATTTT.